The 26 T cell receptor beta chains below come from one sample, sequenced in a study of blood T cell repertoires in COVID-19. Produced via immunoSEQ multiplex PCR; TCRdb's table is partial and in-frame only. The table lists some 120,000 clones, 71% of them singletons. The sequenced sample consisted of peripheral blood. The receptors were sampled from a human donor with acute or convalescent COVID-19. The donor label of this sample is uncertain.

The chain combines TRBV6-6 with TRBJ1-5; the match to TRBD1 covers 8 bases. Trimming took 5 bases from V and 9 from J; bases not matched to a gene: 18. The CDR3 is 17 amino acids. Germline-derived CDR1 and CDR2 are MNHNY and SVGAGI (reference sequence). The DNA for the CDR3 is TGTGCCAGCAGTCATAGACCGGGACAGGACCTTTGGGGGCCCCAGCATTTT. Its translation: CASSHRPGQDLWGPQHF.

The chain recombines TRBV11-2 with TRBJ1-1; D ambiguous. This CDR3 contains 13 residues. Germline lookup yields CDR1 SGHAT and CDR2 FQNNGV. V was cut by 4 bases and J by 1 base, with 7 bases left in between. The CDR3 region has the DNA TGTGCCAGCAGCTCCTACTCGAACACTGAAGCTTTCTTT. Its translation: CASSSYSNTEAFF. The full variable domain, its missing parts supplied by reference TRBV11-2 and TRBJ1-1, is EAGVAQSPRYKIIEKRQSVAFWCNPISGHATLYWYQQILGQGPKLLIQFQNNGVVDDSQLPKDRFSAERLKGVDSTLKIQPAKLEDSAVYLCASSSYSNTEAFFGQGTRLTVV.

The V call is TRBV6-6, the J call TRBJ1-2; 7 bases align to TRBD1. This CDR3 is built from 16 residues. CDR1 is MNHNY, CDR2 SVGAGI, per germline (reference sequence). V lost 0 bases and J lost 5; bases outside the gene matches: 9. CDR3 residues: CASSYSIGRGDYGYTF. CDR3 sequence (DNA): TGTGCCAGCAGTTACTCTATCGGCAGGGGGGATTATGGCTACACCTTC.

J is TRBJ2-5 and V is TRBV18; D is ambiguous. This CDR3 is 16 amino acids long. Deletions cut 4 bases from V and 0 bases from J, with 15 bases between. The V gene's germline CDR1 is KGHSH and CDR2 LQKENI. This CDR3 is CASSLFSSANQETQYF. The CDR3 bases are TGTGCCAGCTCACTCTTTTCTTCAGCGAACCAAGAGACCCAGTACTTC.

The chain couples TRBV28 to TRBJ2-1; 12 nucleotides match TRBD2. This CDR3 is built from 16 residues. After removal of 4 bases from V and 9 bases from J, the junction contained 10 bases not matched to a gene. Germline V gene data show CDR1 as MDHEN and CDR2 as SYDVKM. The CDR3 sequence is CASSSPSGGALGEQFF. The CDR3 nucleotides are TGTGCCAGCAGTTCCCCTAGCGGGGGGGCCTTGGGTGAGCAGTTCTTC.

V and J are TRBV6-2 or TRBV6-3 and TRBJ2-7, with 9 bases that match TRBD2. Per the germline V gene, CDR1 is MNHEY and CDR2 is SVGEGT. This CDR3 spans 13 amino acids. The junction had 7 bases not matched to a gene; V was cut back by 6 bases and J by 7 bases. The CDR3 sequence: CASSLQLAGEQYV. CDR3 nucleotides: TGTGCCAGCAGCCTCCAACTAGCGGGTGAGCAGTACGTC.

CDR3 in amino acids: CASSRDRSSSPLHF. CDR3 DNA sequence: TGTGCCAGCAGCAGGGACAGGAGCTCGTCACCCCTCCACTTT. This rearrangement joins TRBV28 to TRBJ1-6; 8 bases fit TRBD1. Germline V CDR1 and CDR2: MDHEN, SYDVKM. This CDR3 spans 14 amino acids. The junction had 8 bases not matched to a gene; V was cut back by 6 bases and J by 10 bases.

The rearrangement joins TRBV21-1 to TRBJ1-2; TRBD1 is taken as the D call from the table, unchecked against the DNA. TRBV21-1 is recorded as a pseudogene. The CDR3 covers 17 residues. In nucleotides, the CDR3 is TGTGCCAGCAGCGAAGAGACAGAAAACTCAAAATTATATGGCTACACCTTC. Its translation is CASSEETENSKLYGYTF.

The chain joins TRBV28 to TRBJ1-6; TRBD1 is a possible D gene (5 bases). Trimming shortened V by 7 bases and J by 9 bases, and 19 bases separated the two germline ends. The CDR3 is made up of 15 amino acids. Per the germline V gene, CDR1 is MDHEN and CDR2 is SYDVKM. CDR3 in DNA: TGTGCCAGCACCGCGGCGGGACCCTTCTTTTCACCCCTCCACTTT. Residues: CASTAAGPFFSPLHF.

The J gene is TRBJ2-5, the V gene TRBV19; 8 nucleotides match TRBD1. This CDR3 has 13 residues. J gave up 5 bases and V 6 bases, and 5 bases lay outside the gene matches. The germline gives CDR1 LNHDA, CDR2 SQIVND (reference sequence). The CDR3 region is CASRQGAGETQYF. CDR3 in DNA: TGTGCCAGTAGGCAGGGGGCTGGGGAGACCCAGTACTTC.

The V call is TRBV27, the J call TRBJ1-4; tentatively, D is TRBD1 (5 bases). Germline values: CDR1 MNHEY, CDR2 SMNVEV (reference sequence). CDR3 length: 16 residues. V was shortened by 5 bases and J by 5 bases, with 18 bases between the two germline ends. The CDR3 loop reads CASSLPPTVLNEKLFF. In DNA form, the CDR3 reads TGTGCCAGCAGTCTCCCCCCGACAGTGCTCAATGAAAAACTGTTTTTT.

A few counts support this clone. The CDR3 is CASSQVDLGFSGANVLTF. The CDR3 DNA sequence: TGCGCCAGCAGCCAAGTGGATCTAGGTTTCTCTGGGGCCAACGTCCTGACTTTC. The chain joins TRBV4-1 to TRBJ2-6; no firm D call. V gave up 1 base and J gave up 0 bases, with 13 bases separating them. CDR3 size: 18 residues. Germline CDR1 reads MGHRA; CDR2 reads YSYEKL.

The rearrangement uses TRBV18 and TRBJ1-2; a weak D match, TRBD1 (6 bases). CDR3 length: 14 amino acids. Trimming removed 3 bases from V and 3 bases from J, with 11 bases in between. Germline V gene lookup returns CDR1 KGHSH and CDR2 LQKENI. The CDR3 DNA sequence: TGTGCCAGCTCACCCCGGGACACATACTATGGCTACACCTTC. Its translation: CASSPRDTYYGYTF.

This clone is categorized as medium-sized (0.01 to 0.1%). V gene TRBV2 combines with J gene TRBJ2-6, with 8 positions matching TRBD1. This CDR3 has 18 amino acids. With 5 bases clipped from V and 3 bases from J, the junction kept 12 bases outside the gene matches. In germline, CDR1 is SNHLY, CDR2 FYNNEI. This CDR3 reads CASSRQGTSFGGANVLTF. Written as DNA, the CDR3 is TGTGCCAGCAGTAGACAGGGGACCTCTTTCGGTGGGGCCAACGTCCTGACTTTC. The variable domain in full, completed from reference TRBV2 and TRBJ2-6, reads EPEVTQTPSHQVTQMGQEVILRCVPISNHLYFYWYRQILGQKVEFLVSFYNNEISEKSEIFDDQFSVERPDGSNFTLKIRSTKLEDSAMYFCASSRQGTSFGGANVLTFGAGSRLTVL.

The V and J genes are TRBV14 and TRBJ1-3; tentatively, D is TRBD1 (6 bases). Germline CDR1 is SGHDN and CDR2 is FVKESK. V lost 6 bases, J lost 7 bases, and 22 bases lay in between. This CDR3 region has 16 residues. The DNA for the CDR3 is TGTGCCAGCAGGAGGAAACAGGGCATTTCACCTAACACCATATATTTT. It specifies CASRRKQGISPNTIYF.

The V gene is TRBV6-5, the J gene TRBJ1-4; tentative D call: TRBD1 (5 bases). The CDR3 consists of 13 residues. Germline lookup yields CDR1 MNHEY and CDR2 SVGAGI. Trimming left V 6 bases short and J 10 bases short, with 15 bases between. The CDR3 region has the DNA TGTGCCAGCAGGGGGGAGGGTTTTGGAAAACTGTTTTTT. It translates to CASRGEGFGKLFF.

The chain links TRBV9 to TRBJ1-1; no clear D. This CDR3 is built from 15 residues. The germline gives CDR1 SGDLS, CDR2 YYNGEE. V lost 1 base and J 2 bases, leaving 12 bases between the germline ends. CDR3: CASSVRPGTNTEAFF. The DNA of the CDR3 is TGTGCCAGCAGCGTAAGGCCAGGAACCAACACTGAAGCTTTCTTT.

J is TRBJ1-2 and V is TRBV7-8, with a possible D match to TRBD1 (5 bases). CDR1 is SGHVS and CDR2 is FQNEAQ in the germline V gene. The CDR3 is 12 residues long. The CDR3 nucleotides are TGTGTTGCGGGATGGGGGACGGATGGCTACACCTTC. It encodes CVAGWGTDGYTF. Full variable domain (remainder filled in from reference TRBV7-8 and TRBJ1-2): GAGVSQSPRYKVAKRGQDVALRCDPISGHVSLFWYQQALGQGPEFLTYFQNEAQLDKSGLPSDRFFAERPEGSVSTLKIQRTQQEDSAVYLCVAGWGTDGYTFGSGTRLTVV.

The J gene is TRBJ1-1, the V gene TRBV11-2; D gene uncertain. The CDR3 spans 11 residues. V was shortened by 5 bases and J by 6 bases, with 7 bases between the two germline ends. The germline V gene encodes CDR1 SGHAT and CDR2 FQNNGV. The CDR3 nucleotides are TGTGCCAGCAGCCCGAGCGCTGAAGCTTTCTTT. This gives the protein CASSPSAEAFF.

The genes are TRBV2 and TRBJ2-1; D is ambiguous. The CDR3 length is 16 residues. CDR1 is SNHLY, CDR2 FYNNEI, per germline. Deletions cut 4 bases from V and 0 bases from J, with 13 bases between. The CDR3 reads CASSGTPGRSYNEQFF. CDR3 DNA: TGTGCCAGCAGTGGTACCCCGGGTCGCTCCTACAATGAGCAGTTCTTC.

The chain uses TRBV2 and TRBJ2-7; no clear D. The CDR3 contains 11 residues. Germline CDR1 reads SNHLY; CDR2 reads FYNNEI. The V end lost 5 bases, the J end lost 3 bases, and 5 bases lay between the germline ends. CDR3 residues: CASSPYYEQYF. Here the CDR3 DNA reads TGTGCCAGCAGTCCTTACTACGAGCAGTACTTC.

This chain links TRBV6-6 with TRBJ1-4; 7 nucleotides agree with TRBD1. The CDR3 runs 14 residues. Germline trimming cut 5 bases from V and 8 bases from J; bases unmatched to any gene: 8. Germline V gene data show CDR1 as MNHNY and CDR2 as SVGAGI (reference sequence). CDR3 protein: CASSLTGIGEKLFF. CDR3 bases: TGTGCCAGCAGTCTGACAGGGATAGGGGAAAAACTGTTTTTT.

The V gene is TRBV5-8, the J gene TRBJ2-3; no clear D. The CDR3 sequence is 14 residues long. V lost 5 bases, J lost 0 bases, and 10 bases lay in between. Germline CDR1 reads SGHTS; CDR2 reads YDEGEE. The CDR3 protein is CASSPQISTDTQYF. For the CDR3, the DNA is TGTGCCAGCAGTCCACAGATTAGCACAGATACGCAGTATTTT.

V and J are TRBV2 and TRBJ1-1; D is possibly TRBD1 (6 bases). CDR1 and CDR2 from the germline V gene are SNHLY and FYNNEI. CDR3 length: 14 residues. The germline V and J ends were trimmed by 8 bases and 4 bases, with 17 bases remaining between them. CDR3 sequence: CASGQTGPSTEAFF. The CDR3 nucleotides read TGTGCCAGCGGACAAACAGGGCCCAGCACTGAAGCTTTCTTT.

On this clone itself: A much larger clone differs from this one at a single base, so this may be a read error. The V gene is TRBV28, the J gene TRBJ2-5, with TRBD2 matching over 8 bases. The CDR3 totals 14 residues. Germline values: CDR1 MDHEN, CDR2 SYDVKM. The trim removed 5 bases at V and 1 base at J, leaving 3 bases unmatched. Here the CDR3 reads CASSRGTSQETQYF. The CDR3 region has the DNA TGTGCCAGCAGTAGGGGGACTAGCCAAGAGACCCAGTACTTC.

V usage is TRBV15 and J usage is TRBJ2-2; weak D call: TRBD2 (6 bases). This CDR3 region has 16 residues. Germline V gene data show CDR1 as LNHNV and CDR2 as YYDKDF (reference sequence). V was cut by 5 bases and J by 0 bases, with 13 bases left in between. This CDR3 reads CATSRGGHANTGELFF. The CDR3 DNA reads as TGTGCCACCAGCCGCGGAGGGCACGCGAACACCGGGGAGCTGTTTTTT.